Listed below are T cell receptor beta chains from one sample, sequenced in a study of blood T cells in healthy people across ages. Using its own MiXCR run on the 5' RACE reads, TCRdb lists one record per CDR3 protein. Of 1.5 million to 2 million distinct CDR3 sequences listed, roughly 49% were seen once; the top ten hold roughly 2%. What was sequenced was blood. The receptors stem from a woman in her 40s in good health. The CDR3 runs from the conserved cysteine through the conserved F or W. D genes are given only for firm matches. Some rows have no size entry. The others give once, few or many, or a class for an expanded clone.

d_gene: TRBD1; len: 15; abundance: once; v_gene: TRBV27; j_gene: TRBJ1-2; CDR3aa: CASRHQGVRNYGYTF; CDR3nt: TGTGCCAGCAGACACCAGGGGGTTAGGAACTATGGCTACACCTTC
d_gene: TRBD1; len: 17; abundance: few; v_gene: TRBV4-3; j_gene: TRBJ1-1; CDR3aa: CASSQDGVTGGKTEAFF; CDR3nt: TGCGCCAGCAGCCAAGATGGGGTGACAGGGGGCAAGACTGAAGCTTTCTTT
d_gene: TRBD2; len: 15; abundance: NA; v_gene: TRBV6-5; j_gene: TRBJ2-3; CDR3aa: CASSYLAGDPDTQYF; CDR3nt: TGTGCCAGCAGTTACCTAGCGGGGGACCCAGATACGCAGTATTTT
d_gene: TRBD2; len: 11; abundance: few; v_gene: TRBV20-1; j_gene: TRBJ2-1; CDR3aa: CSARSGGAQFF; CDR3nt: TGCAGTGCTCGTAGCGGGGGGGCTCAGTTCTTC
d_gene: NA; len: 15; abundance: NA; v_gene: TRBV27; j_gene: TRBJ2-7; CDR3aa: CASSLRRQGHYEQYF; CDR3nt: TGTGCCAGCAGTTTGCGGAGGCAGGGCCACTACGAGCAGTACTTC
d_gene: TRBD1; len: 17; abundance: NA; v_gene: TRBV9; j_gene: TRBJ1-2; CDR3aa: CASSVGNSGQSVYGYTF; CDR3nt: TGTGCCAGCAGCGTAGGCAACTCGGGACAGTCGGTCTATGGCTACACCTTC
d_gene: NA; len: 15; abundance: once; v_gene: TRBV21-1; j_gene: TRBJ1-2; CDR3aa: CASSPPRVQGSGYTF; CDR3nt: TGTGCCAGCAGCCCTCCGAGGGTCCAGGGGAGTGGCTACACCTTC
d_gene: TRBD2; len: 17; abundance: NA; v_gene: TRBV20-1; j_gene: TRBJ2-1; CDR3aa: CSARELAGGIPYNEQFF; CDR3nt: TGCAGTGCTAGAGAACTAGCGGGGGGAATCCCCTACAATGAGCAGTTCTTC
d_gene: TRBD2; len: 16; abundance: NA; v_gene: TRBV7-2; j_gene: TRBJ2-5; CDR3aa: CASSLLAGGGSETQYF; CDR3nt: TGTGCCAGCAGCTTACTAGCGGGGGGTGGGTCAGAGACCCAGTACTTC
d_gene: TRBD1; len: 17; abundance: few; v_gene: TRBV7-9; j_gene: TRBJ2-4; CDR3aa: CASSPDRGTVYENIQYF; CDR3nt: TGTGCCAGCAGCCCGGACAGGGGCACGGTGTATGAAAACATTCAGTACTTC
d_gene: NA; len: 15; abundance: NA; v_gene: TRBV7-2; j_gene: TRBJ1-2; CDR3aa: CASSLIAPTNYGYTF; CDR3nt: TGTGCCAGCAGCTTAATAGCGCCAACTAACTATGGCTACACCTTC
d_gene: NA; len: 13; abundance: NA; v_gene: TRBV4-3; j_gene: TRBJ2-2; CDR3aa: CASGLVYTGELFF; CDR3nt: TGCGCCAGCGGCCTTGTGTACACCGGGGAGCTGTTTTTT
d_gene: TRBD1; len: 15; abundance: many; v_gene: TRBV7-2; j_gene: TRBJ1-5; CDR3aa: CASSLTGTGVQPQHF; CDR3nt: TGTGCCAGCAGCCTCACCGGGACAGGGGTTCAGCCCCAGCATTTT
d_gene: TRBD2; len: 14; abundance: NA; v_gene: TRBV2; j_gene: TRBJ2-5; CDR3aa: CATSDSGGGETQYF; CDR3nt: TGTGCCACCAGTGATAGCGGGGGAGGAGAGACCCAGTACTTC
d_gene: NA; len: 13; abundance: once; v_gene: TRBV7-2; j_gene: TRBJ1-1; CDR3aa: CASSLVKNTEAFF; CDR3nt: TGTGCCAGCAGCCTGGTTAAGAACACTGAAGCTTTCTTT
d_gene: TRBD2; len: 17; abundance: NA; v_gene: TRBV4-3; j_gene: TRBJ2-3; CDR3aa: CASSQASGGGSTDTQYF; CDR3nt: TGCGCCAGCAGCCAAGCTTCCGGGGGGGGCTCGACAGATACGCAGTATTTT
d_gene: TRBD1; len: 14; abundance: few; v_gene: TRBV27; j_gene: TRBJ2-5; CDR3aa: CASAVDRAQETQYF; CDR3nt: TGTGCCAGTGCTGTAGACAGGGCCCAAGAGACCCAGTACTTC
d_gene: NA; len: 15; abundance: few; v_gene: TRBV7-2; j_gene: TRBJ2-7; CDR3aa: CASSRGRAGNYEQYF; CDR3nt: TGTGCCAGCAGCCGGGGTCGGGCAGGGAACTACGAGCAGTACTTC
d_gene: TRBD1; len: 18; abundance: few; v_gene: TRBV5-5; j_gene: TRBJ2-1; CDR3aa: CASSHPLGTGGMINEQFF; CDR3nt: TGTGCCAGCAGCCACCCATTAGGGACAGGGGGAATGATAAATGAGCAGTTCTTC
d_gene: NA; len: 14; abundance: few; v_gene: TRBV7-2; j_gene: TRBJ2-3; CDR3aa: CASSLPASSDTQYF; CDR3nt: TGTGCCAGCAGCTTACCTGCTAGCTCAGATACGCAGTATTTT